This TCR beta chain came from a study of blood T cells in healthy people across ages (dated by TCRdb to the mid-2010s). The study in broad terms: Template switching captured roughly one uniquely barcoded TCR beta cDNA molecule per two T cells in model experiments. For two donors (one aged 18 to 29 and one aged 80 or older), the study analyzed two additional independent replicas of 1 million unique cDNA reads from the same blood draw. To avoid experimental bias, donors of different ages were distributed randomly across sequencing lanes. The study measured age-related changes in TCR beta repertoire diversity using deep sequencing normalized with unique cDNA molecular identifiers. Donors were grouped into four age groups: young (average 16 years), middle-aged (39), aged (approximately 58) and long-lived (about 82). On the study overall, not on this receptor specifically: Because the CMV infection status of the donors was unknown, age-related changes in expanded clonotypes may potentially have been confounded. Bulk unsorted PBMC profiling prevented conclusive comparison of naive and antigen-experienced compartments. Observed TCR beta diversity correlated strongly with the percentage of naive T cells measured by flow cytometry. The long-lived group showed more naive CD4+ T cells, fewer expanded clones and increased TCR diversity than the aged group, suggesting age selection. Estimates of total diversity based on one million sequenced T cells were considered lower bounds and underestimates. Observed TCR beta diversity per million T cells fell roughly linearly with age, and a significant reduction was already apparent by age around 39.

Systemically healthy Caucasian individuals from Russia, over 30 in total and aged 6 to 90 years, were included as donors. Around 10 milliliters of peripheral blood were collected from each donor into EDTA-treated Vacutainer tubes. PBMCs were isolated by Ficoll-Paque density-gradient centrifugation, with at least 7 million obtained per sample. Total RNA was extracted from PBMCs with Trizol reagent, with at least 6 micrograms obtained per sample. For every donor, an aliquot of PBMCs went through flow cytometry to measure the percentages of naive CD45RAhigh/CD27high T cells. There are 13 amino acids in the CDR3, from cysteine to phenylalanine inclusive. The sequence is cut down to CDR3 DNA, 39 bases in frame from base 1. Trimming removed 2 bases from V and 3 bases from J, leaving 5 bases between the germline ends. In this sample, this clonotype turned up many times. The clone's antigen remains unknown. Qualities for individual bases were not recorded, and no much larger clone is one base off.

The library was obtained by 5' RACE. Sequencing was performed on an Illumina HiSeq 2500. A second PCR of about 6 to 11 cycles was run with a J-beta primer mix and a sample-barcoded 5' primer. A unique molecular identifier was introduced onto each TCR beta cDNA molecule by a template-switch 5' adaptor carrying 12 random nucleotides. Each sample yielded at least 2.5 million CDR3-containing paired-end reads. The Mint cDNA synthesis kit, primed by a TRBC-specific oligonucleotide, was used to synthesize first-strand cDNA from all RNA. After uracil-DNA glycosylase treatment, a first 18-cycle PCR used universal primers M1SS and BC2_uni_R on all cDNA. Per the original workflow: Normalization of each sample was performed by random selection of 1 million high-quality reads, each carrying a distinct molecular identifier. Instead of being binned into consensus sequences, reads with shared molecular identifiers were discarded. MiTCR, set to a Q25 quality threshold and the strictest error-elimination algorithm, was used for CDR3 identification, clonotype clustering and error correction. Lower-bound total TCR beta diversity was estimated with a nonparametric unseen species model using Euler transformation. Using fastp trimming at Q25 and MiXCR clonotype assembly, TCRdb reanalyzed the public sequencing data and kept in-frame beta chains. Every distinct CDR3 protein forms one entry, paired with its most common genes and DNA. Here the V and J calls rest on TCRdb's processing, not on the authors' analysis. The sample table lists 1,500,000 or so distinct CDR3 sequences, 35% to 45% of them with a count of one. About 4.1% of the sample goes to the ten largest clones.

The chain is assembled from TRBV12-3 or TRBV12-4 and TRBJ1-5, with the identity of the D gene unclear. This TCR was sampled from a woman under 30 in good health. The sample comprised blood. The nucleotides are TGTGCCAGCAGTTTAAGGCTCAATCAGCCCCAGCATTTT. The resulting protein is CASSLRLNQPQHF.